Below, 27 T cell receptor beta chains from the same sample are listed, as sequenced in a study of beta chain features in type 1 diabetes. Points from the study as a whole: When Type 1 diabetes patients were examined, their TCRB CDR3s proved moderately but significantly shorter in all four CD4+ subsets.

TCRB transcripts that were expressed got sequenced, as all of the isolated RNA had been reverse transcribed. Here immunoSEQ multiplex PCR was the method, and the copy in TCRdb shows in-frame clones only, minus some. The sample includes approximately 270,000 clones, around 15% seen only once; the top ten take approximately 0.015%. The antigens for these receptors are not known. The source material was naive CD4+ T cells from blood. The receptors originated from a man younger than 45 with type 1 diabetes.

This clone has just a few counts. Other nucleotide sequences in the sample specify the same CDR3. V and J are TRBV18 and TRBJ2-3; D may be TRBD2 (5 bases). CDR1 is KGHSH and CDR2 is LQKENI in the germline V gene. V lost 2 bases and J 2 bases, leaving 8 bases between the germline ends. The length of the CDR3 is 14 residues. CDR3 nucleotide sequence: TGTGCCAGCTCACCAGGGCTAGCCACAGATACGCAGTATTTT. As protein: CASSPGLATDTQYF. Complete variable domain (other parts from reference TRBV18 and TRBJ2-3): NAGVMQNPRHLVRRRGQEARLRCSPMKGHSHVYWYRQLPEEGLKFMVYLQKENIIDESGMPKERFSAEFPKEGPSILRIQQVVRGDSAAYFCASSPGLATDTQYFGPGTRLTVL.

CDR3 DNA sequence: TGCAGCTATTTCTACGATGGCTACACCTTC. This sequence encodes CSYFYDGYTF. J is TRBJ1-2 and V is TRBV29-1; no clear D. The CDR3 has 10 residues. Germline V gives CDR1 SQVTM, CDR2 ANQGSEA. Trimming removed 8 bases at V and 6 bases at J, with 10 bases between.

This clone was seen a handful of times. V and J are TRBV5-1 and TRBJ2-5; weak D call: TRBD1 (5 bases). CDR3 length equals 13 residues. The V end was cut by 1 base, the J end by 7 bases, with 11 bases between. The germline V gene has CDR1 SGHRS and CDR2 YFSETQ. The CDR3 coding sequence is TGCGCCAGCAGCTTGTCAGGGCCGTGGACCCAGTACTTC. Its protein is CASSLSGPWTQYF.

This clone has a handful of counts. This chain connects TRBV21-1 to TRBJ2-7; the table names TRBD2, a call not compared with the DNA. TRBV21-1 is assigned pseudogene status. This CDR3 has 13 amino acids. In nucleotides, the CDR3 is TGTGCCAGCAGAGATGTAGATTCCTACGAGCAGTACTTC. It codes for CASRDVDSYEQYF.

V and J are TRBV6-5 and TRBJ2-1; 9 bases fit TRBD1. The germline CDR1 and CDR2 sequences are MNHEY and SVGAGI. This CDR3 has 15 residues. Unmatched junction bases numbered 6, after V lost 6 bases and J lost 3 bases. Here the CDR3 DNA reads TGTGCCAGCAGCCGACAGGGGGACCTCTACAATGAGCAGTTCTTC. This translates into CASSRQGDLYNEQFF.

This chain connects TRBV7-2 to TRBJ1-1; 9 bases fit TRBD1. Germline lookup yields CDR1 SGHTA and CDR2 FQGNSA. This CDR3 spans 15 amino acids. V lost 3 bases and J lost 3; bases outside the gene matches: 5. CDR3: CASSLIQGADTEAFF. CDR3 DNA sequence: TGTGCCAGCAGCTTGATACAGGGGGCGGACACTGAAGCTTTCTTT.

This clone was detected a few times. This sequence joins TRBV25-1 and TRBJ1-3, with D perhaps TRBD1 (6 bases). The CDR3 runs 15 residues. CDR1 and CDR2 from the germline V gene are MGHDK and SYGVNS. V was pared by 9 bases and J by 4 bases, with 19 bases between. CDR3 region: CASSKTGPHGNTIYF. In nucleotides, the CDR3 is TGTGCCAGTAGTAAAACAGGGCCGCACGGAAACACCATATATTTT.

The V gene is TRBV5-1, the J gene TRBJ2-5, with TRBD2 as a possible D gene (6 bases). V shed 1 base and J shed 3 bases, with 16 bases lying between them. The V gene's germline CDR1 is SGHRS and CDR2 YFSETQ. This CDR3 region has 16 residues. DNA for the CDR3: TGCGCCAGCAGCTTGCGGGCTGGCGGGGTAGAAGAGACCCAGTACTTC. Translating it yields CASSLRAGGVEETQYF.

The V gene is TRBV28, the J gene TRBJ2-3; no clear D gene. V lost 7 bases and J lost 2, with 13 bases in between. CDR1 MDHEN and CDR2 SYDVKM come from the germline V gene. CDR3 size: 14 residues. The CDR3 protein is CASKTGAATDTQYF. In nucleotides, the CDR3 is TGTGCCAGCAAGACCGGCGCGGCCACAGATACGCAGTATTTT.

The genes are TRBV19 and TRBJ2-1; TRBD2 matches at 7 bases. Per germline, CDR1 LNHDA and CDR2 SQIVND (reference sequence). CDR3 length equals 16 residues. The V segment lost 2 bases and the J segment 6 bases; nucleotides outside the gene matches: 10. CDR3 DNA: TGTGCCAGTAGTATATCGGCGGGAGCGGGAATCAATGAGCAGTTCTTC. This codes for CASSISAGAGINEQFF.

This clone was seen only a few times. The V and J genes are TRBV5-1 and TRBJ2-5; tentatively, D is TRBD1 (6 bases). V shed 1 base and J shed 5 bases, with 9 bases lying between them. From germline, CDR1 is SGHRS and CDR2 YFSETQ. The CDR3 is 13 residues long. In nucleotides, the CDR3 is TGCGCCAGCAGCTTGACAGGGCTGGAGACCCAGTACTTC. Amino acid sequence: CASSLTGLETQYF.

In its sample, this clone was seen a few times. The CDR3 nucleotides read TGTGCCAGCAGCCTCAGTACTAGTACGGAGACCCAGTACTTC. Translating it yields CASSLSTSTETQYF. The rearrangement uses TRBV9 and TRBJ2-5; TRBD2 is a possible D gene (5 bases). CDR3 length equals 14 residues. The germline CDR1 and CDR2 sequences are SGDLS and YYNGEE. With 4 bases removed from V and 5 bases from J, the gap between germline ends came to 15 bases.

CDR3 DNA: TGTGCCTGGAGACAGGTGAACACCGGGGAGCTGTTTTTT. Its protein product is CAWRQVNTGELFF. The gene calls are TRBV30 and TRBJ2-2; D might be TRBD1 (5 bases). Germline CDR1 reads GTSNPN; CDR2 reads SVGIG (reference sequence). Trimming took off 3 bases at V and 1 base at J, with 6 bases between the two ends. The CDR3 has 13 residues.

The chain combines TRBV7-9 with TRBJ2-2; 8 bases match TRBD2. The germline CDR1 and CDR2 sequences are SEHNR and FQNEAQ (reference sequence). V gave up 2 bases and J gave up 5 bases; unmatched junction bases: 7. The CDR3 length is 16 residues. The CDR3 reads CASSLRSGIDTGELFF. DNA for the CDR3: TGTGCCAGCAGCTTACGTAGCGGGATAGATACCGGGGAGCTGTTTTTT.

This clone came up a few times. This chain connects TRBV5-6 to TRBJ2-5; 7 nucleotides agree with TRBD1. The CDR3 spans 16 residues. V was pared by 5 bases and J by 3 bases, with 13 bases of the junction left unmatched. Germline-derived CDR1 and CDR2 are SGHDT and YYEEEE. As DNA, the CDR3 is TGTGCCAGCAGTTATGCGGCCGGGACAGCGGAAGAGACCCAGTACTTC. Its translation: CASSYAAGTAEETQYF.

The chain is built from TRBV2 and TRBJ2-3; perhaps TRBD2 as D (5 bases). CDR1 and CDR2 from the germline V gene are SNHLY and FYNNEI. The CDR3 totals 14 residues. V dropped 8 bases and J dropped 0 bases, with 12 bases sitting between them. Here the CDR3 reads CASEGDGSTDTQYF. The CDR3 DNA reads TGTGCCAGCGAGGGCGACGGCAGCACAGATACGCAGTATTTT.

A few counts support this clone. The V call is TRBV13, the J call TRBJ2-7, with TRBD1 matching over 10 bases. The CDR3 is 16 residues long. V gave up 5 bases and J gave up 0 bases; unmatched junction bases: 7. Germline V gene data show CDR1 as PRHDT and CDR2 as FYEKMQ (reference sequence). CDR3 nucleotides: TGTGCCAGCAGCGAGGGACAGGGGAGTTACTCCTACGAGCAGTACTTC. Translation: CASSEGQGSYSYEQYF. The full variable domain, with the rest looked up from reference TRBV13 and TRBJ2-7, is AAGVIQSPRHLIKEKRETATLKCYPIPRHDTVYWYQQGPGQDPQFLISFYEKMQSDKGSIPDRFSAQQFSDYHSELNMSSLELGDSALYFCASSEGQGSYSYEQYFGPGTRLTVT.

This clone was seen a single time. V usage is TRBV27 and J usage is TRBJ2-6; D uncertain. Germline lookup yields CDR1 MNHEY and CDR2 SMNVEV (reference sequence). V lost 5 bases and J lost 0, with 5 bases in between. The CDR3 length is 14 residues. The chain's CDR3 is CASSLFSGANVLTF. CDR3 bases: TGTGCCAGCAGTCTTTTCTCTGGGGCCAACGTCCTGACTTTC.

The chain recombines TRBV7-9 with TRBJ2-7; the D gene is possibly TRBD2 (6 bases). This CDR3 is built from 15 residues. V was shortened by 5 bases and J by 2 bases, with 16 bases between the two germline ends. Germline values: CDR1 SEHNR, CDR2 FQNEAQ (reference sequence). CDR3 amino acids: CASSGRGGITYEQYF. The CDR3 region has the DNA TGTGCCAGCAGCGGGCGGGGTGGGATAACCTACGAGCAGTACTTC.

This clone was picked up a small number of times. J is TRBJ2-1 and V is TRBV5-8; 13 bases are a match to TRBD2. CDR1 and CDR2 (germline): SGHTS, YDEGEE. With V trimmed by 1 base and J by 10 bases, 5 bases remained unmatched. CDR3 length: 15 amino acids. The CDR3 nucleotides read TGTGCCAGCAGCTTGAGACTAGCGGGAGGTAGGGAGCAGTTCTTC. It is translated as CASSLRLAGGREQFF.

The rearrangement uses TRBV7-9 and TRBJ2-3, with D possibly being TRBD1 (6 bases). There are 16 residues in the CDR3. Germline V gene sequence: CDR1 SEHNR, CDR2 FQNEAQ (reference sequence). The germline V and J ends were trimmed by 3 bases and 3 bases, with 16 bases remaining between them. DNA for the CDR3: TGTGCCAGCAGCTTTACTGGCACAGGGTTGACAGATACGCAGTATTTT. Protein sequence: CASSFTGTGLTDTQYF.

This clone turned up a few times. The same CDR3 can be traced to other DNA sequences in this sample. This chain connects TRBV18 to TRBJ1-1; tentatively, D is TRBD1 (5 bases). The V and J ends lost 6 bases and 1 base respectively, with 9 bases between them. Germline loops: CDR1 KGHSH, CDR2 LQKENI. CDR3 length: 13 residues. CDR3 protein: CASSLGGNTEAFF. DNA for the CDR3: TGTGCCAGCTCGCTGGGGGGGAACACTGAAGCTTTCTTT.

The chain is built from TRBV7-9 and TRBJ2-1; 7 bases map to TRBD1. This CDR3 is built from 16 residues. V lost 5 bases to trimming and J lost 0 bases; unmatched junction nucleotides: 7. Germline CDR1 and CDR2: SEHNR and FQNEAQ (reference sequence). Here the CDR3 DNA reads TGTGCCAGCAGCGGAAGGACAGGCAACTCCTACAATGAGCAGTTCTTC. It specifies CASSGRTGNSYNEQFF. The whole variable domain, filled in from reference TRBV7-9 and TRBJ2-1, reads DTGVSQNPRHKITKRGQNVTFRCDPISEHNRLYWYRQTLGQGPEFLTYFQNEAQLEKSRLLSDRFSAERPKGSFSTLEIQRTEQGDSAMYLCASSGRTGNSYNEQFFGPGTRLTVL.

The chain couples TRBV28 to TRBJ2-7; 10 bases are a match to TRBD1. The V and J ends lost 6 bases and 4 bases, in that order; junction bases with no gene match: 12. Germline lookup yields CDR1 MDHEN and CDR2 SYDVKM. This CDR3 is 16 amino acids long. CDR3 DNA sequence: TGTGCCAGCAGCCGACGTTCCGGGACAGGGGCATACGAGCAGTACTTC. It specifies CASSRRSGTGAYEQYF.

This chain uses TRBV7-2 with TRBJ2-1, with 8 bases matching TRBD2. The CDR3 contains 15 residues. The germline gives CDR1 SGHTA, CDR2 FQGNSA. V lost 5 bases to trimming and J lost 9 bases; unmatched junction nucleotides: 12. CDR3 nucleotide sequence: TGTGCCAGCAGCCATGGGACTAGTGGTTCTCGTGAGCAGTTCTTC. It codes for CASSHGTSGSREQFF.

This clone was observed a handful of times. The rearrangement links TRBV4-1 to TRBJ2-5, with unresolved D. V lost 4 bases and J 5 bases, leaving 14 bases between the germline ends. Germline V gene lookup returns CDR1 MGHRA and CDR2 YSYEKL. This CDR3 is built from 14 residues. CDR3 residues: CASSRRTVWETQYF. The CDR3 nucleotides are TGCGCCAGCAGCCGTCGAACGGTCTGGGAGACCCAGTACTTC.

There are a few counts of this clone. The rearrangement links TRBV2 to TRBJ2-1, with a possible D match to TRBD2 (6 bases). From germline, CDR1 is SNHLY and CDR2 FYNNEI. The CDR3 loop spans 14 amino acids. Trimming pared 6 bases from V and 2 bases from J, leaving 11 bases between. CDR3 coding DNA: TGTGCCAGCAGGGACTACTCAACCTACAATGAGCAGTTCTTC. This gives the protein CASRDYSTYNEQFF.